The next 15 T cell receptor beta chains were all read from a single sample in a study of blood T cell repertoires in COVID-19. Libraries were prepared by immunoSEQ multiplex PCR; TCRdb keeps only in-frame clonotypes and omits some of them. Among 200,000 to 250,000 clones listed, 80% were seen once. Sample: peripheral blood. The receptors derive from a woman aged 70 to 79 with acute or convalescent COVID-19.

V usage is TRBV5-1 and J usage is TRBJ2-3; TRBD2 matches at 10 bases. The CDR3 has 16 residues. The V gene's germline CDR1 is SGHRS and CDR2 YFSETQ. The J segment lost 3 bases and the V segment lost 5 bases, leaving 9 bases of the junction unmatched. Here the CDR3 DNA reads TGCGCCAGCAGACCCGGGACTAGCGAGGTAACAGATACGCAGTATTTT. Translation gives CASRPGTSEVTDTQYF.

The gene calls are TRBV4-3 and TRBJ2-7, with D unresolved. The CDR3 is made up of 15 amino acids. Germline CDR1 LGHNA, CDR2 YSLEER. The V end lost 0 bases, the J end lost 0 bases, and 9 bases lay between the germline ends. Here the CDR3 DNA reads TGCGCCAGCAGCCAAGATCTCGGGTTCTCCTACGAGCAGTACTTC. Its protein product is CASSQDLGFSYEQYF.

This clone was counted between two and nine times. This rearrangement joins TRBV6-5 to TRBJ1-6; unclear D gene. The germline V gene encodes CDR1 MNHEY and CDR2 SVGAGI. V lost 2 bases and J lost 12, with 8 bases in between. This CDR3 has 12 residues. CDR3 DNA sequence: TGTGCCAGCAGTTACCCCCGGGGACCCCTCCACTTT. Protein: CASSYPRGPLHF.

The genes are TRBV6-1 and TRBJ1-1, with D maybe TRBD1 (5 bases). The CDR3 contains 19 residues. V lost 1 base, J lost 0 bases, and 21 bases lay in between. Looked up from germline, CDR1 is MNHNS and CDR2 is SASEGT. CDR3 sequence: CASSEGLGRGIGMNTEAFF. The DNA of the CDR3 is TGTGCCAGCAGTGAAGGTCTAGGGCGGGGGATTGGGATGAACACTGAAGCTTTCTTT.

The CDR3 loop is CSVRQVLNTEAFF. CDR3 bases: TGCAGCGTTCGACAGGTCTTGAACACTGAAGCTTTCTTT. V gene TRBV29-1 combines with J gene TRBJ1-1; maybe TRBD1 (6 bases). The CDR3 runs 13 residues. The germline V gene encodes CDR1 SQVTM and CDR2 ANQGSEA. The V and J ends lost 5 bases and 0 bases respectively, with 10 bases between them.

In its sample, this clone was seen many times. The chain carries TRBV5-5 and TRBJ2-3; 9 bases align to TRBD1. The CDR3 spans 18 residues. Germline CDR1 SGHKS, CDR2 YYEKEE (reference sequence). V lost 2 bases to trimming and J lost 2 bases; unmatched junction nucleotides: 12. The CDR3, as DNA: TGTGCCAGCAGCTTCCGGACTTGGACAGGGGAAAACACAGATACGCAGTATTTT. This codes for CASSFRTWTGENTDTQYF.

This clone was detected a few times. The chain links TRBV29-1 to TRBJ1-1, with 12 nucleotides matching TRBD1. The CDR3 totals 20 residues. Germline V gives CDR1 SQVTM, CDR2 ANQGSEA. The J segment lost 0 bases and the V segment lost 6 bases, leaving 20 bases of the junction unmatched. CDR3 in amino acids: CSVKYRDRGQGKALNTEAFF. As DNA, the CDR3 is TGCAGCGTGAAATATAGGGACAGGGGGCAAGGTAAGGCACTGAACACTGAAGCTTTCTTT.

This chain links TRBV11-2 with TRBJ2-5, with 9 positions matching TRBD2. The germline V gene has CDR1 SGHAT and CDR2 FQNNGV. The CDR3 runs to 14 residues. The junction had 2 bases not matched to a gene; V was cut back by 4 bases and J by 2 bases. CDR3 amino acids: CASSSSGGQETQYF. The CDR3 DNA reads TGTGCCAGCAGCTCAAGCGGGGGGCAAGAGACCCAGTACTTC.

Here the CDR3 reads CASSLYLRGRTDTQYF. The CDR3 coding sequence is TGCGCCAGCAGCTTGTATCTGCGGGGGCGCACAGATACGCAGTATTTT. This chain uses TRBV5-1 with TRBJ2-3, with D perhaps matching TRBD2 (7 bases). The V gene's germline CDR1 is SGHRS and CDR2 YFSETQ. Trimming removed 1 base from V and 1 base from J, with 13 bases in between. The CDR3 consists of 16 residues.

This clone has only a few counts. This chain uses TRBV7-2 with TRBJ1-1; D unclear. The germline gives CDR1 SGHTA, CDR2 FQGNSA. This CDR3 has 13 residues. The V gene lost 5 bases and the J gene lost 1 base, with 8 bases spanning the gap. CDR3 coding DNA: TGTGCCAGCAGCGTTCAGAAGAACACTGAAGCTTTCTTT. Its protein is CASSVQKNTEAFF.

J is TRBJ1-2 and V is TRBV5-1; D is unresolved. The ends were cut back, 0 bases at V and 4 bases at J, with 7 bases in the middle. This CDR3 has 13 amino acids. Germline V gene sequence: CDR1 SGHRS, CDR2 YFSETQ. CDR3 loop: CASSLEAGYGYTF. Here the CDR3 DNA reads TGCGCCAGCAGCTTGGAGGCAGGCTATGGCTACACCTTC.

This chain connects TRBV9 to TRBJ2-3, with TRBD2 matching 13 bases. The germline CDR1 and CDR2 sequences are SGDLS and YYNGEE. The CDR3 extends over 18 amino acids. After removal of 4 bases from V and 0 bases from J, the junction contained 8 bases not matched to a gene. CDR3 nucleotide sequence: TGTGCCAGCAGCTTCCGACTAGCGGGGGGTTCCAGCACAGATACGCAGTATTTT. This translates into CASSFRLAGGSSTDTQYF.

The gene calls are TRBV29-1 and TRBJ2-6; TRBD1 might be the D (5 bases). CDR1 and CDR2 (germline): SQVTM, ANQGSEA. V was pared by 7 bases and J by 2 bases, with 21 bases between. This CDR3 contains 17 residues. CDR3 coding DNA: TGCAGCGCGACGGGCCCCAGGGTAAGTACTGGGGCCAACGTCCTGACTTTC. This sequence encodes CSATGPRVSTGANVLTF. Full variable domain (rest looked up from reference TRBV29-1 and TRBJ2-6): SAVISQKPSRDICQRGTSLTIQCQVDSQVTMMFWYRQQPGQSLTLIATANQGSEATYESGFVIDKFPISRPNLTFSTLTVSNMSPEDSSIYLCSATGPRVSTGANVLTFGAGSRLTVL.

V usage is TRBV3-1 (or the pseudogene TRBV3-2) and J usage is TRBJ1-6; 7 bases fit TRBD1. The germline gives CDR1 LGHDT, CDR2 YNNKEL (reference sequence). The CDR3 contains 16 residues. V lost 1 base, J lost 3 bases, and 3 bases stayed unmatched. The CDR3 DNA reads TGTGCCAGCAGCCAAGGTGCAGGGGGCTATAATTCACCCCTCCACTTT. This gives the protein CASSQGAGGYNSPLHF.

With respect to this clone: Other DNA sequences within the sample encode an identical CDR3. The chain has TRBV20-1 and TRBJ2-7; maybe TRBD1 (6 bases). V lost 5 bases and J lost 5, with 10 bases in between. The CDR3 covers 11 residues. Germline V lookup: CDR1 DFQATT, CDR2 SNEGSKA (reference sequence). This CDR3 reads CSAAQGNEQYF. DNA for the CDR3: TGCAGTGCTGCCCAGGGGAACGAGCAGTACTTC.